Given below is one T cell receptor (beta chain) in context. Its antigen target is currently unknown. Base qualities are not recorded, but no much larger clone differs from it by a single base. This sample is part of a study of PD-1 blockade in classical Hodgkin lymphoma (dated by TCRdb to 2019 to 2021). Regarding the research as a whole: Nivolumab dosing was 3 mg/kg intravenously every 2 weeks, continuing until either disease progression or unacceptable toxicity. A peripheral blood immune signature of response to PD-1 blockade in classical Hodgkin lymphoma was defined using TCR beta sequencing and CyTOF.

Sample time point, as interpreted from the label and publication: cycle 1 day 1 (C1D1), immediately before nivolumab initiation. All trial patients had relapsed after autologous stem cell transplantation, with cohorts A, B and C differing in prior brentuximab vedotin exposure. The trial cohort was composed of roughly 60 patients with relapsed/refractory classical Hodgkin lymphoma, for whom complete response, partial response or progressive disease was recorded as best overall response. Single-agent nivolumab was administered to trial patients in the multi-cohort phase II CheckMate 205 trial. An independent review committee assessed best overall response by applying the 2007 International Working Group response criteria. Trial PBMCs were obtained immediately prior to nivolumab initiation (C1D1) and on therapy at cycle 2 day 1 and cycle 4 day 1. After peripheral blood was drawn into 8 mL Vacutainer Cell Preparation Tubes, PBMCs were isolated by centrifugation and then cryopreserved.

The Qiagen DNeasy kit was used to extract genomic DNA both from unsorted PBMCs and from the negatively selected CD4+ and CD8+ fractions. Amplification of TCR beta CDR3 regions was done by immunoSEQ multiplex PCR with primers that anneal to V and J segments. Amplification bias was minimized using a synthetic immune receptor repertoire, and residual bias was removed computationally after sequencing. For the original study's pipeline: Repertoire diversity was quantified as the Shannon entropy index using custom Python scripts. The unsorted, CD4+ and CD8+ repertoires were each analyzed separately, with the exception of combined analyses, where CD4+ and CD8+ sequences were merged in silico. A clone was considered expanded if an increase in frequency of at least 2-fold after treatment relative to C1D1 was found, and a pseudocount of 0.5 was applied to clones undetected at baseline. Singleton clones were defined as clones with 0 or 1 copy at C1D1, and non-singleton clones were defined as clones with 2 or more copies. By matching protein sequences in sorted samples from the same patient, clones expanded in unsorted samples were annotated as CD4+, CD8+ or unknown. Wilcoxon tests were applied to paired samples to test diversity changes from C1D1 to C4D1. What TCRdb holds here is the immuneACCESS table cut down to in-frame rearrangements. Part of the clones is not present; checked against another copy, under half of the missing clones reflect an unresolved V gene, and the others are unexplained. That table is the source of V, J and clone size, and D and trimming were worked out from the DNA. The sample table shows 10,000 to 15,000 clones, and 65% to 85% are seen once. The ten largest clones add up to roughly 24% of the sample.

V is shortened by 4 bases, J by 4 bases, and the region joining them spans 19 bases. CDR3 length: 16 amino acids, cysteine to phenylalanine. Left in the record is the CDR3 DNA by itself, 48 bases read in frame from the first base. From the germline V gene, CDR1 is SQVTM and CDR2 is ANQGSEA. What the research found in general, with its limitations: Baseline TCR diversity was reported to be lower in newly diagnosed patients than in healthy donors and to be lower still in relapsed/refractory patients. The study was restricted to a single clinical trial cohort, and the causes of repertoire differences, possibly disease activity or prior therapy, were left undefined. Patients starting nivolumab less than 1 year after ASCT had lower diversity and were excluded from later analyses to avoid confounding by immune reconstitution. Among trial patients, those achieving complete response had baseline diversity similar to that of newly diagnosed patients, while diversity was significantly lower in partial responders and progressors. By C4D1, a significant rise was seen in CD4+ TCR diversity but not in CD8+ TCR diversity (p=0.0027 vs p=0.16), and the rise was most apparent among complete responders (p=0.02).

The TCR comes from a human donor with classical Hodgkin lymphoma. Here the chain combines TRBV29-1 and TRBJ2-2; the D segment might be TRBD1 or TRBD2, since each matches 5 bases. Specimen: peripheral blood mononuclear cells (PBMCs), collected at baseline. The DNA sequence is as follows: TGCAGCGTTGTTTTCCAGGGCGGAGGAGGCACCGGGGAGCTGTTTTTT. Its amino acids are CSVVFQGGGGTGELFF.